The 14 T cell receptor beta chains below come from one sample, sequenced in a study of blood T cells in healthy people across ages. Next came a second PCR, run for roughly 6 to 11 cycles, which used a sample-barcoded 5' primer along with a J-beta primer mix. MiXCR was run by TCRdb on the 5' RACE reads, yielding one entry per CDR3 protein. The data contain about 1,400,000 distinct CDR3 sequences, approximately 59% of them singletons. The sequenced sample consisted of blood. Receptors originate from a man aged 18-30 years in good health.

The chain is built from TRBV20-1 and TRBJ1-5; D gene unclear. The CDR3 runs to 13 residues. The germline V gene has CDR1 DFQATT and CDR2 SNEGSKA (reference sequence). The V and J ends lost 3 bases and 1 base respectively, with 7 bases between them. In DNA, the CDR3 is TGCAGTGCTAGGGTCCCCAGCAATCAGCCCCAGCATTTT. This translates into CSARVPSNQPQHF.

This clonotype has just a few counts. V usage is TRBV12-3 or TRBV12-4 and J usage is TRBJ1-5; D gene uncertain. The CDR3 contains 13 residues. V was trimmed by 5 bases and J by 7 bases, leaving 12 bases between them. In DNA form, the CDR3 reads TGTGCCAGCAGTCGACAAGCTGGACAGCCCCAGCATTTT. Amino acids: CASSRQAGQPQHF.

This clonotype showed up just a few times. The chain has TRBV20-1 and TRBJ1-2; D ambiguous. This CDR3 contains 13 residues. Germline CDR1 reads DFQATT; CDR2 reads SNEGSKA (reference sequence). The V gene lost 6 bases and the J gene lost 1 base, with 12 bases spanning the gap. The CDR3 protein is CSAHLPRNYGYTF. The CDR3 DNA is TGCAGTGCGCACCTTCCACGTAACTATGGCTACACCTTC.

The chain recombines TRBV24-1 with TRBJ2-5, with D hard to call. CDR3 length: 14 residues. Trimming removed 9 bases at V and 2 bases at J, with 15 bases between. Germline V lookup: CDR1 KGHDR, CDR2 SFDVKD. CDR3 protein: CATGDSTPQETQYF. Here the CDR3 DNA reads TGTGCCACCGGGGATTCGACACCTCAAGAGACCCAGTACTTC.

This rearrangement joins TRBV20-1 to TRBJ2-3, with 7 bases matching TRBD2. The J segment lost 8 bases and the V segment lost 3 bases, leaving 17 bases of the junction unmatched. Germline loops: CDR1 DFQATT, CDR2 SNEGSKA (reference sequence). The CDR3 runs 16 residues. This chain's CDR3 is CSARGNRDYPLGTQYF. The CDR3, as DNA: TGCAGTGCTAGGGGGAACCGGGACTACCCATTGGGTACGCAGTATTTT.

V usage is TRBV4-2 and J usage is TRBJ2-4; 9 bases fit TRBD2. The closer fit of TRBJ2-7 to the DNA end suggests the J call may be wrong. CDR3 length equals 16 residues. Germline V lookup: CDR1 LGHNA, CDR2 YNFKEQ. The CDR3 sequence is CASSQDWRGGTYEQYF. DNA for the CDR3: TGTGCCAGCAGCCAAGATTGGCGGGGGGGGACCTACGAGCAGTACTTC.

This clonotype has more than one count but fewer than ten. The chain recombines TRBV27 with TRBJ2-4; 9 bases are shared with TRBD1. The V and J ends lost 6 bases and 6 bases, in that order; junction bases with no gene match: 12. The CDR3 has 16 amino acids. Germline-derived CDR1 and CDR2 are MNHEY and SMNVEV (reference sequence). The CDR3 loop reads CASSTTGGAGPNIQYF. The DNA for the CDR3 is TGTGCCAGCAGCACAACAGGGGGCGCAGGACCAAACATTCAGTACTTC.

The genes are TRBV11-3 and TRBJ2-1; a possible D gene is TRBD2 (5 bases). The CDR3 has 13 residues. V lost 5 bases, J lost 10 bases, and 15 bases lay in between. Germline CDR1 is SGHNT and CDR2 is YENEEA. This chain's CDR3 is CASSPVGIAEQFF. The CDR3 coding sequence is TGTGCCAGCAGCCCCGTGGGAATAGCGGAGCAGTTCTTC. Variable domain in full (rest from reference TRBV11-3 and TRBJ2-1): EAGVVQSPRYKIIEKKQPVAFWCNPISGHNTLYWYLQNLGQGPELLIRYENEEAVDDSQLPKDRFSAERLKGVDSTLKIQPAELGDSAVYLCASSPVGIAEQFFGPGTRLTVL.

Of note for this clonotype: An end of the junction does not agree with germline; a read error may underlie this. The V and J genes are TRBV13 and TRBJ2-1; D unclear. The CDR3 is 13 amino acids. Germline V gene lookup returns CDR1 PRHDT and CDR2 FYEKMQ (reference sequence). In DNA, the CDR3 is TGTGCCAGCATCTTAAGCTCCTACAATGAGCAGTTCTTC. It encodes CASILSSYNEQFF.

This clonotype was found many times. The chain is built from TRBV29-1 and TRBJ2-1; D gene unclear. Trimming took off 6 bases at V and 7 bases at J, with 16 bases between the two ends. The CDR3 extends over 13 amino acids. Germline CDR1 reads SQVTM; CDR2 reads ANQGSEA. The CDR3: CSVKDDAWNEQFF. The CDR3, as DNA: TGCAGCGTGAAGGATGACGCCTGGAATGAGCAGTTCTTC.

This chain links TRBV6-5 with TRBJ2-3, with D possibly being TRBD2 (5 bases). Germline CDR1 reads MNHEY; CDR2 reads SVGAGI. The CDR3 is made up of 18 amino acids. V was clipped by 0 bases and J by 0 bases, with 16 bases between them. For the CDR3, the DNA is TGTGCCAGCAGTTACTCGCGGCGAGGGAAGGGCAGCACAGATACGCAGTATTTT. Its translation: CASSYSRRGKGSTDTQYF.

This clonotype came up a few times. The chain employs TRBV27 and TRBJ2-1, with D possibly matching TRBD1 (6 bases). Germline loops: CDR1 MNHEY, CDR2 SMNVEV (reference sequence). Trimming stripped 6 bases from V and 7 bases from J, with 13 bases between. The CDR3 spans 13 residues. This CDR3 is CASRRQADNEQFF. The DNA for the CDR3 is TGTGCCAGCAGGCGACAGGCTGATAATGAGCAGTTCTTC.

V is TRBV2 and J is TRBJ1-2; TRBD1 aligns across 8 bases. Germline V lookup: CDR1 SNHLY, CDR2 FYNNEI. V shed 0 bases, J shed 3 bases, and the junction held 9 bases outside the gene matches. This CDR3 comprises 17 residues. This CDR3 is CASSEAGPLTGDYGYTF. The CDR3 DNA is TGTGCCAGCAGTGAAGCAGGGCCCCTGACAGGGGACTATGGCTACACCTTC.

V and J are TRBV24-1 and TRBJ2-1; TRBD1 agrees at 8 bases. This CDR3 region has 16 residues. Unmatched junction bases numbered 9, after V lost 4 bases and J lost 5 bases. Germline CDR1 and CDR2: KGHDR and SFDVKD. The CDR3 spells CATSDRLGQGHNEQFF. The CDR3 nucleotides read TGTGCCACCAGTGACCGGCTTGGACAGGGTCACAATGAGCAGTTCTTC.